The 21 T cell receptor beta chains below all came from one sample that was sequenced in a study of blood T cell repertoires in COVID-19. Repertoires were generated with immunoSEQ multiplex PCR, while TCRdb's copy carries only in-frame clones and drops some. This sample has 100,000 to 150,000 clones; more than 85% occur once, and the top ten carry about 2%. Sequenced input: peripheral blood. These TCRs come from a man aged 45 to 65 with COVID-19, enrolled during active disease.

This clone is a singleton in its sample. This chain connects TRBV5-4 to TRBJ2-1; maybe TRBD1 (5 bases). This CDR3 is 14 amino acids long. Germline V gives CDR1 SGHNT, CDR2 YYREEE (reference sequence). V was pared by 1 base and J by 7 bases, with 12 bases between. The CDR3 DNA reads as TGTGCCAGCAGCTTGCTGGGGCGTGGGAATGAGCAGTTCTTC. Amino acid sequence: CASSLLGRGNEQFF.

This clone was seen just once. The chain couples TRBV28 to TRBJ1-5; 10 bases fit TRBD1. V dropped 11 bases and J dropped 3; count of bases not matched to a gene: 7. Germline lookup yields CDR1 MDHEN and CDR2 SYDVKM. This CDR3 has 14 residues. CDR3 residues: CAGKTGGINQPQHF. In DNA form, the CDR3 reads TGTGCCGGTAAGACAGGGGGCATCAATCAGCCCCAGCATTTT.

The chain employs TRBV7-9 and TRBJ1-6; no clear D gene. V dropped 2 bases and J dropped 7 bases, with 3 bases sitting between them. Germline V CDR1 and CDR2: SEHNR, FQNEAQ (reference sequence). The CDR3 is 12 amino acids. The CDR3 here is CASSLLNSPLHF. CDR3 in DNA: TGTGCCAGCAGCTTACTCAATTCACCCCTCCACTTT.

The chain has TRBV7-3 and TRBJ2-3; 8 nucleotides agree with TRBD1. CDR1 SGHTA and CDR2 FQGTGA come from the germline V gene. Trimming took 4 bases from V and 9 from J; bases not matched to a gene: 6. This CDR3 has 13 amino acids. CDR3 in amino acids: CASSYSDRATQYF. The CDR3 coding sequence is TGTGCCAGCAGCTATTCGGACAGGGCGACGCAGTATTTT. Looking up the rest from reference TRBV7-3 and TRBJ2-3 gives the full variable domain: GAGVSQTPSNKVTEKGKYVELRCDPISGHTALYWYRQSLGQGPEFLIYFQGTGAADDSGLPNDRFFAVRPEGSVSTLKIQRTERGDSAVYLCASSYSDRATQYFGPGTRLTVL.

The rearrangement uses TRBV21-1 and TRBJ1-1; TRBD1, the table's D call, was not compared with the DNA. TRBV21-1 is given as a pseudogene. The CDR3 spans 12 residues. CDR3 in amino acids: CASSNHRSRIFF. As DNA, the CDR3 is TGTGCCAGCAGCAATCACCGATCCAGGATTTTCTTT.

V usage is TRBV19 and J usage is TRBJ2-7; 9 bases agree with TRBD1. The ends lost 7 bases at V and 6 bases at J; junction bases unmatched: 10. The CDR3 is 14 amino acids. Germline CDR1 and CDR2: LNHDA and SQIVND (reference sequence). The CDR3 spells CASKSGTGPFEQYF. In DNA, the CDR3 is TGTGCCAGTAAGTCCGGGACAGGGCCCTTCGAGCAGTACTTC.

The table lists this clone with a count of one. The chain couples TRBV12-3 or TRBV12-4 to TRBJ2-4, with 7 bases that match TRBD1. V lost 6 bases to trimming and J lost 8 bases; unmatched junction nucleotides: 7. The CDR3 runs 13 residues. In nucleotides, the CDR3 is TGTGCCAGCAGCTCGGGACAGTCTGACATTCAGTACTTC. This translates into CASSSGQSDIQYF.

The chain's CDR3 is CASSRSANTGELFF. CDR3 DNA: TGTGCCAGCAGCCGCAGTGCGAACACCGGGGAGCTGTTTTTT. This sequence joins TRBV7-3 and TRBJ2-2, with D unresolved. The germline V and J ends were trimmed by 5 bases and 0 bases, with 7 bases remaining between them. Germline CDR1 and CDR2: SGHTA and FQGTGA. The CDR3 runs 14 residues.

This clone was observed a single time. The CDR3, as DNA: TGTGCCAGCAGCAGGACAGGGGCCGGGGAGCTGTTTTTT. It specifies CASSRTGAGELFF. This sequence joins TRBV3-1 (or the pseudogene TRBV3-2) and TRBJ2-2; 9 bases are shared with TRBD1. Losses at the gene ends were 5 bases for V and 6 bases for J; bases not matched to a gene: 1. CDR3 length: 13 amino acids. Germline V gene sequence: CDR1 LGHDT, CDR2 YNNKEL (reference sequence).

J is TRBJ2-1 and V is TRBV21-1; TRBD2 is taken as the D call from the table, unchecked against the DNA. TRBV21-1 is a known pseudogene. This CDR3 comprises 16 residues. The CDR3 DNA sequence: TGTGCCAGCATTCATAGCGGGAGGGCCCAGGACAATGAGCAGTTCTTC. Encoded protein: CASIHSGRAQDNEQFF.

This chain links TRBV4-1 with TRBJ1-1, with D unclear. Trimming took off 0 bases at V and 1 base at J, with 15 bases between the two ends. Germline V gene lookup returns CDR1 MGHRA and CDR2 YSYEKL. The CDR3 loop spans 17 amino acids. CDR3: CASSQELSRARNTEAFF. The CDR3 nucleotides are TGCGCCAGCAGCCAAGAATTGTCGAGGGCTCGGAACACTGAAGCTTTCTTT.

The gene calls are TRBV19 and TRBJ2-2, with D possibly TRBD2 on 6 matching bases. This CDR3 has 17 residues. Germline loops: CDR1 LNHDA, CDR2 SQIVND (reference sequence). V shed 0 bases and J shed 4 bases, with 15 bases lying between them. The CDR3 region has the DNA TGTGCCAGTAGTATAGATGGGCTTCCGGGGGTCACCGGGGAGCTGTTTTTT. Translated, it gives CASSIDGLPGVTGELFF.

This chain connects TRBV30 to TRBJ2-3; D is perhaps TRBD1 (5 bases). Trimming pared 2 bases from V and 5 bases from J, leaving 14 bases between. The CDR3 length is 14 residues. Germline V gene sequence: CDR1 GTSNPN, CDR2 SVGIG (reference sequence). CDR3: CAWSLGRDGDTQYF. CDR3 nucleotide sequence: TGTGCCTGGAGTCTTGGCAGGGATGGAGATACGCAGTATTTT.

This clone appeared a single time. The chain uses TRBV9 and TRBJ2-6; tentatively, D is TRBD1 (5 bases). Trimming left V 5 bases short and J 2 bases short, with 5 bases between. Germline loops: CDR1 SGDLS, CDR2 YYNGEE. The CDR3 has 13 amino acids. CDR3: CASRQAGANVLTF. CDR3 DNA sequence: TGTGCCAGCAGACAGGCTGGGGCCAACGTCCTGACTTTC. Full variable domain (outside the CDR3, taken from reference TRBV9 and TRBJ2-6): DSGVTQTPKHLITATGQRVTLRCSPRSGDLSVYWYQQSLDQGLQFLIQYYNGEERAKGNILERFSAQQFPDLHSELNLSSLELGDSALYFCASRQAGANVLTFGAGSRLTVL.

The DNA for the CDR3 is TGTGCCAGCAGCTCAGGCCCCTACAATGAGCAGTTCTTC. Its protein is CASSSGPYNEQFF. This rearrangement joins TRBV5-5 to TRBJ2-1; no clear D gene. Per germline, CDR1 SGHKS and CDR2 YYEKEE (reference sequence). Trimming left V 3 bases short and J 2 bases short, with 6 bases between. CDR3 length equals 13 residues. The variable domain in full, with the rest retrieved from reference TRBV5-5 and TRBJ2-1, is DAGVTQSPTHLIKTRGQQVTLRCSPISGHKSVSWYQQVLGQGPQFIFQYYEKEERGRGNFPDRFSARQFPNYSSELNVNALLLGDSALYLCASSSGPYNEQFFGPGTRLTVL.

The genes are TRBV4-1 and TRBJ2-2; D is ambiguous. Germline V CDR1 and CDR2: MGHRA, YSYEKL. The V end was cut by 0 bases, the J end by 4 bases, with 12 bases between. This CDR3 is 16 amino acids long. The CDR3 nucleotides read TGCGCCAGCAGCCAAGAGGTGACGGGTCGCACCGGGGAGCTGTTTTTT. Residues: CASSQEVTGRTGELFF.

J is TRBJ2-7 and V is TRBV7-9; TRBD1 aligns across 8 bases. J was trimmed by 8 bases and V by 1 base; bases with no gene match: 7. CDR3 length equals 14 residues. Germline V lookup: CDR1 SEHNR, CDR2 FQNEAQ (reference sequence). Here the CDR3 reads CASSLGVQGAQQYF. DNA of the CDR3: TGTGCCAGCAGCTTAGGGGTCCAGGGGGCTCAGCAGTACTTC.

The rearrangement joins TRBV30 to TRBJ1-2; the match to TRBD1 covers 9 bases. V lost 2 bases and J lost 0; bases outside the gene matches: 1. CDR1 and CDR2 from the germline V gene are GTSNPN and SVGIG (reference sequence). This CDR3 region has 14 residues. CDR3: CAWSNRGPNYGYTF. The DNA for the CDR3 is TGTGCCTGGAGTAACAGGGGGCCTAACTATGGCTACACCTTC.

The chain couples TRBV6-6 to TRBJ2-2, with D unclear. The germline V gene encodes CDR1 MNHNY and CDR2 SVGAGI (reference sequence). This CDR3 contains 15 residues. V was trimmed by 2 bases and J by 0 bases, leaving 7 bases between them. In nucleotides, the CDR3 is TGTGCCAGCAGTTACGAACAGTCGAACACCGGGGAGCTGTTTTTT. Amino acids: CASSYEQSNTGELFF.

The chain couples TRBV4-1 to TRBJ2-3; TRBD1 is a possible D gene (6 bases). The V gene's germline CDR1 is MGHRA and CDR2 YSYEKL. The CDR3 covers 17 residues. V lost 0 bases to trimming and J lost 4 bases, with 17 bases between them. The CDR3 DNA reads as TGCGCCAGCAGCCAAGACTCTGGGCAGGGGATATCAGATACGCAGTATTTT. This codes for CASSQDSGQGISDTQYF.

CDR3 sequence (DNA): TGTGCCACCAGTGTAAGGGACTCCCAGCCAGATACGCAGTATTTT. Its translation is CATSVRDSQPDTQYF. The chain is built from TRBV24-1 and TRBJ2-3; D possibly corresponds to TRBD2 (6 bases). The CDR3 contains 15 residues. Per germline, CDR1 KGHDR and CDR2 SFDVKD. V dropped 5 bases and J dropped 4 bases, with 15 bases sitting between them.